This T cell receptor beta chain was captured in a study of human T cells and chemical hapten exposure. Overall study results and limits: Relative to controls, expanded TCRs formed significantly more large CDR3 similarity clusters.

A note on this clonotype: The antigen is unknown.

Individual cDNA molecules each carried unique molecular identifiers attached by the library. TCRdb called the RACE reads again in MiXCR, with one record for every CDR3 protein. The sample has 79,000 or so distinct CDR3 sequences; around 30% are singletons. As for time point: patch test 1, 2 weeks after DPC sensitization. As to treatment: therapeutic diphenylcyclopropenone sensitization with weekly scalp DPC. V shed 7 bases and J shed 0 bases, with 9 bases lying between them. Germline lookup yields CDR1 MDHEN and CDR2 SYDVKM. CDR3 size: 13 residues. This receptor was obtained from a man aged 35-49 years with alopecia areata. Some clones in this sample may be carry-over from other donors' samples. This chain connects TRBV28 to TRBJ2-5; D not resolved. Sequenced material: whole blood, taken in connection with sensitization to the hapten diphenylcyclopropenone (DPC). The CDR3 DNA sequence: TGTGCCAGCACAAGACACAACCAAGAGACCCAGTACTTC. Amino acid sequence: CASTRHNQETQYF.